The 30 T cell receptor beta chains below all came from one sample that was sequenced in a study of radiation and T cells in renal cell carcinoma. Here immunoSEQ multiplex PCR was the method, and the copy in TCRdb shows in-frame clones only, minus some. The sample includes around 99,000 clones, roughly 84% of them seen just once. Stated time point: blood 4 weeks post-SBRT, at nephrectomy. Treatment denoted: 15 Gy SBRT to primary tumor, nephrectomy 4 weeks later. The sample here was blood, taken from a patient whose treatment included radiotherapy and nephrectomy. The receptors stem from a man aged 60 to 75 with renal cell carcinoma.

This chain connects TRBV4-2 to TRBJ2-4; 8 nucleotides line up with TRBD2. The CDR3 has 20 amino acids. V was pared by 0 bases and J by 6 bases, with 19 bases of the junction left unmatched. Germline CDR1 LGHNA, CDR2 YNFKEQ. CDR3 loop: CASSQEIGRATTLTRNIQYF. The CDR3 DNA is TGTGCCAGCAGCCAAGAAATCGGGAGGGCTACTACCCTCACAAGAAACATTCAGTACTTC.

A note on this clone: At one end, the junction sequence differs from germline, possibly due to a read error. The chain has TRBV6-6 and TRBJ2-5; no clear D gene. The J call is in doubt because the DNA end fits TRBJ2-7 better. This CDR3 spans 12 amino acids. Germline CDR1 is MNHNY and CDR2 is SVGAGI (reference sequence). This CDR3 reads CASIQPSNEQYF. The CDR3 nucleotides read TGTGCCAGCATCCAACCCTCCAACGAGCAGTACTTC.

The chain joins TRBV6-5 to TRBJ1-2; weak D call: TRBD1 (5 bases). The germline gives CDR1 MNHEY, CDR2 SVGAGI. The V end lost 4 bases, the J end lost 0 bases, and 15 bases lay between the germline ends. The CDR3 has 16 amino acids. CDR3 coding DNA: TGTGCCAGCAGTTTTGGAGGAGGGGAAGCTAACTATGGCTACACCTTC. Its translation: CASSFGGGEANYGYTF.

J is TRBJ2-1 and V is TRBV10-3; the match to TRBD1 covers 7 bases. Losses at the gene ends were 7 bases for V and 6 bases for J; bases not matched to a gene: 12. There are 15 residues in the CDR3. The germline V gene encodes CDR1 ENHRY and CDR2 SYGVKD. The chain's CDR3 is CAINPGGTPSNEQFF. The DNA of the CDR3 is TGTGCCATCAACCCAGGGGGAACCCCGTCCAATGAGCAGTTCTTC.

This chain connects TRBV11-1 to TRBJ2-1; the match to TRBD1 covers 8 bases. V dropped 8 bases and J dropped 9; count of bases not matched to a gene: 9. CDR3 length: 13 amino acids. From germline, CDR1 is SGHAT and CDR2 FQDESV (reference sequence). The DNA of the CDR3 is TGTGCCAGCGTCCGGACAGGGAAAGGTGAGCAGTTCTTC. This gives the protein CASVRTGKGEQFF. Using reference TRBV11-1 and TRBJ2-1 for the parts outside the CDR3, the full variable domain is EAEVAQSPRYKITEKSQAVAFWCDPISGHATLYWYRQILGQGPELLVQFQDESVVDDSQLPKDRFSAERLKGVDSTLKIQPAELGDSAMYLCASVRTGKGEQFFGPGTRLTVL.

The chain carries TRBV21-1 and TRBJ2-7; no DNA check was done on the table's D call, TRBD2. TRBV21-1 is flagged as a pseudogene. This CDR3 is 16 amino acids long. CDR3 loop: CANLTGGGQKAYEQYF. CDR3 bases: TGTGCCAACCTTACTGGGGGGGGGCAAAAAGCCTACGAGCAGTACTTC.

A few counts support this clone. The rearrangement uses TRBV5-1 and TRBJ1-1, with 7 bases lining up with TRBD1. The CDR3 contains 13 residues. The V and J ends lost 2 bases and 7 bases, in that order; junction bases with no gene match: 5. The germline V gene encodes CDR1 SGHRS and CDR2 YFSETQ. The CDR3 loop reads CASSLQGNFEAFF. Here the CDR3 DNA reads TGCGCCAGCAGCTTACAGGGGAACTTTGAAGCTTTCTTT. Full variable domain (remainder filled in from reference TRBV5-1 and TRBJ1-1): KAGVTQTPRYLIKTRGQQVTLSCSPISGHRSVSWYQQTPGQGLQFLFEYFSETQRNKGNFPGRFSGRQFSNSRSEMNVSTLELGDSALYLCASSLQGNFEAFFGQGTRLTVV.

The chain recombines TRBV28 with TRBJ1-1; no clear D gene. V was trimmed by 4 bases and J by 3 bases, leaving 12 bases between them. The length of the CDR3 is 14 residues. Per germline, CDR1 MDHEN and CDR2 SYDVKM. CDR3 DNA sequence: TGTGCCAGCAGTTACCGACTAGGGCACACTGAAGCTTTCTTT. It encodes CASSYRLGHTEAFF.

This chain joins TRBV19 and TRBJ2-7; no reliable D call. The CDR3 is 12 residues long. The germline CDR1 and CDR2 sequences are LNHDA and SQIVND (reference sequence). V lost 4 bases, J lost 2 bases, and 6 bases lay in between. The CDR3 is CASSTSTYEQYF. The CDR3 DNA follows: TGTGCCAGTAGTACCAGTACCTACGAGCAGTACTTC.

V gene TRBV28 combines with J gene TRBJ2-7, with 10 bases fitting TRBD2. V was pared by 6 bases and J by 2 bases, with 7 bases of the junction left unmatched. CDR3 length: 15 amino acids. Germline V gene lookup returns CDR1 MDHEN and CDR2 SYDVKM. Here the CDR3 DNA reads TGTGCCAGCAGCCCCCCGGGACTAGCGCCCTACGAGCAGTACTTC. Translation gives CASSPPGLAPYEQYF.

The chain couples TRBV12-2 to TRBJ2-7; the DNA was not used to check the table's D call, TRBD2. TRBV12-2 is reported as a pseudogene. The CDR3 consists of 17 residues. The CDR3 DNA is TGTGCAAGTCGCTTAGCGCCCCCCAGCGTACAATCCTACGAGCAGTACTTC. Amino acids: CASRLAPPSVQSYEQYF.

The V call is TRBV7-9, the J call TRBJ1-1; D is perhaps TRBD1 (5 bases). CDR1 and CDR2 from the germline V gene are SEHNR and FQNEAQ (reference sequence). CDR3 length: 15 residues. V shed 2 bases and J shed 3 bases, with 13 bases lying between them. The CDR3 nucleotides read TGTGCCAGCAGCTTAAGGAACCAGGGTGACACTGAAGCTTTCTTT. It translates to CASSLRNQGDTEAFF.

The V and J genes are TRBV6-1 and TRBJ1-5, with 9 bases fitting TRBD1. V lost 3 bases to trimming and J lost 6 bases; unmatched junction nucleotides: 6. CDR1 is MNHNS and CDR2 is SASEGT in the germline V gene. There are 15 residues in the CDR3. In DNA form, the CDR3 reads TGTGCCAGCAGTGACAACAGGGGGCAGGCTCAGCCCCAGCATTTT. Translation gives CASSDNRGQAQPQHF.

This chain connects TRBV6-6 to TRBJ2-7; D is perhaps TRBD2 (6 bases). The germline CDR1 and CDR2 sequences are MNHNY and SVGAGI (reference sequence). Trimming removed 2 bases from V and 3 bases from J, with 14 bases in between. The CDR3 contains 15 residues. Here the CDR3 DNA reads TGTGCCAGCAGTTACGAAGCGGGCAGGGTCTACGAGCAGTACTTC. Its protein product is CASSYEAGRVYEQYF.

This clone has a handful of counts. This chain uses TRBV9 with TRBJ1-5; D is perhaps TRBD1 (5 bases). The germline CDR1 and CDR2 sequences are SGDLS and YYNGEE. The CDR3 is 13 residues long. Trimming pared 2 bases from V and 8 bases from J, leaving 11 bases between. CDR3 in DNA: TGTGCCAGCAGCGTCGACCCCAGGGAGCCCCAGCATTTT. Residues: CASSVDPREPQHF.

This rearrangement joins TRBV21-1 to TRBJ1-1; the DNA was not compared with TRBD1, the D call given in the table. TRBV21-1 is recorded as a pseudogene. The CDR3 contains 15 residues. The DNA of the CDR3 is TGTGCCCCCCCGCCCCATTTGCAGATGAACACTGAAGCTTTCTTT. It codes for CAPPPHLQMNTEAFF.

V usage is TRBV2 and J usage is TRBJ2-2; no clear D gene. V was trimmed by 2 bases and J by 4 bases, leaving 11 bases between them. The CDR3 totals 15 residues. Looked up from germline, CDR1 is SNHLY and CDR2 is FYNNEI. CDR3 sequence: CASSEKEALTGELFF. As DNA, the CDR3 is TGTGCCAGCAGTGAAAAAGAGGCTCTCACCGGGGAGCTGTTTTTT.

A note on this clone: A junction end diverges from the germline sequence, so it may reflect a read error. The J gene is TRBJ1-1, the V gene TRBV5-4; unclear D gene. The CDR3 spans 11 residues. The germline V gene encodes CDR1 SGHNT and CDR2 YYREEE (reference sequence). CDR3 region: CASSHNTEAFF. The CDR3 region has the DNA TGTGCCAGCAGCCATAACACCGAAGCTTTCTTT.

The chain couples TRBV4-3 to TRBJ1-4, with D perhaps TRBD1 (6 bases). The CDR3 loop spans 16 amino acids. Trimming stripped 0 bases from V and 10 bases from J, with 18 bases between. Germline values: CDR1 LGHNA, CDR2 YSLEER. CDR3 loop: CASSQDMAGAGGKLFF. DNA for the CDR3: TGCGCCAGCAGCCAAGACATGGCAGGGGCGGGAGGAAAACTGTTTTTT.

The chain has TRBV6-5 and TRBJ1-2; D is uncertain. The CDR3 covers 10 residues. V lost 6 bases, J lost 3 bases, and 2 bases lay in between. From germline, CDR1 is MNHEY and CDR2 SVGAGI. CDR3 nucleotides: TGTGCCAGCAGAGACTATGGCTACACCTTC. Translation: CASRDYGYTF.

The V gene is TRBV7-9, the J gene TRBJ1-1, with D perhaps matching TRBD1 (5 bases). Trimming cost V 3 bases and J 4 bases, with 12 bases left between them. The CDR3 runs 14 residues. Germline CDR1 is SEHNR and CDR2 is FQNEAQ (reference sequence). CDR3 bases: TGTGCCAGCAGCTTCCTAGTGGGGGGCACTGAAGCTTTCTTT. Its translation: CASSFLVGGTEAFF.

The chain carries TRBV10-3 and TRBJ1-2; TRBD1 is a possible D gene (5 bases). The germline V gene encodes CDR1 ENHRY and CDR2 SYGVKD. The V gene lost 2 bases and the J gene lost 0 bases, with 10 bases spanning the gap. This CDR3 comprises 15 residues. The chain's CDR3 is CAISEGAPSNYGYTF. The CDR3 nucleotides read TGTGCCATCAGTGAGGGGGCCCCTTCTAACTATGGCTACACCTTC.

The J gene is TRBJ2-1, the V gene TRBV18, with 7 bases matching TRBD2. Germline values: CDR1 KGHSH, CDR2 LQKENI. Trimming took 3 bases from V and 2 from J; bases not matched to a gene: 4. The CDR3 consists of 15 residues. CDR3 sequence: CASSPTTSAYNEQFF. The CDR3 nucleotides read TGTGCCAGCTCACCCACCACTAGCGCCTACAATGAGCAGTTCTTC.

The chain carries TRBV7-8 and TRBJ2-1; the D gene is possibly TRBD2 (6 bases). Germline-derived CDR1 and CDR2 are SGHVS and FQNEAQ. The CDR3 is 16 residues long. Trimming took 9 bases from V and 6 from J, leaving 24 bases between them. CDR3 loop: CASIRGTGRTSNEQFF. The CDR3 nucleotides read TGTGCCAGTATTAGGGGAACCGGGAGAACGAGCAATGAGCAGTTCTTC.

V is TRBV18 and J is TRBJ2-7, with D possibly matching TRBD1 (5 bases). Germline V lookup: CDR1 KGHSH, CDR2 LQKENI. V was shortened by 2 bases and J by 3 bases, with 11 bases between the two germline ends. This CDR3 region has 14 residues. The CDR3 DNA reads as TGTGCCAGCTCACCAAGGTCCCAGGGCTACGAGCAGTACTTC. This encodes CASSPRSQGYEQYF.

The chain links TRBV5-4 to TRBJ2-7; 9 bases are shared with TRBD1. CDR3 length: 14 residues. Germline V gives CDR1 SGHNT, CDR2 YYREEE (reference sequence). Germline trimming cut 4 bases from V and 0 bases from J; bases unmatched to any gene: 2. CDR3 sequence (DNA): TGTGCCAGCAGCCCGGACAGGGGCTCCTACGAGCAGTACTTC. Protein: CASSPDRGSYEQYF.

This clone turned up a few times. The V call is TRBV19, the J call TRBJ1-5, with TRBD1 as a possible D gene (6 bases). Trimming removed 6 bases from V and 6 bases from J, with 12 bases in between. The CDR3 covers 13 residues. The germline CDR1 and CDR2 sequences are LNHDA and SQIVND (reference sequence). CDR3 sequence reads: CASSTGRGQPQHF. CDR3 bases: TGTGCCAGTAGCACAGGGAGGGGTCAGCCCCAGCATTTT.

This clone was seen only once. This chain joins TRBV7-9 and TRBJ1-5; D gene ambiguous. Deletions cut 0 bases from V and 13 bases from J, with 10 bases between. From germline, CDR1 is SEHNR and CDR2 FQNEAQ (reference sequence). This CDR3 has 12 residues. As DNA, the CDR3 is TGTGCCAGCAGCTTAGCGGGCGCCCGACAGCATTTT. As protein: CASSLAGARQHF.

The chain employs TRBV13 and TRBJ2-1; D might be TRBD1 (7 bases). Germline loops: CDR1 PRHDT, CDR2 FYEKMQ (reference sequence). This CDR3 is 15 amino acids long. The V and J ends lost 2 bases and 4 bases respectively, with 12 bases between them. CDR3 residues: CASSLQGGVYNEQFF. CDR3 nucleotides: TGTGCCAGCAGCTTACAGGGGGGAGTTTACAATGAGCAGTTCTTC.

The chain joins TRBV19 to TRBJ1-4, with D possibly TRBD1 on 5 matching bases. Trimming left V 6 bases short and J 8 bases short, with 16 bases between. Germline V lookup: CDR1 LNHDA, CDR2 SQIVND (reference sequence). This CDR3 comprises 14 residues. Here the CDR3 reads CASSLQGEGEKLFF. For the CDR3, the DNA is TGTGCCAGTAGCCTGCAGGGAGAGGGAGAAAAACTGTTTTTT.